Each of the 2 T cell receptor beta chains below was sequenced from the same sample in a study of a mutant IDH1 vaccine in newly diagnosed glioma. This sample's time point: week 47, end of study. Topical imiquimod was applied with each vaccine dose, which held 300 ug of mutant IDH1 20-mer peptide. Antigens of these TCRs are unknown. The table came from immunoSEQ multiplex PCR; TCRdb's copy has only in-frame clones and leaves some out. This sample has more than 30,000 clones, with about 80% found just once. The input for sequencing was PBMCs, taken from a glioma patient whose treatment included an IDH1 peptide vaccine. These receptors originate from a man aged 25 to 40 with glioma.

This chain joins TRBV7-2 and TRBJ2-5; possibly TRBD1 or TRBD2 for D (5 bases each). The ends were cut back, 3 bases at V and 4 bases at J, with 9 bases in the middle. Germline-derived CDR1 and CDR2 are SGHTA and FQGNSA. The CDR3 extends over 13 amino acids. CDR3 nucleotide sequence: TGTGCCAGCAGCTTGGGGGAAGGAGAGACCCAGTACTTC. It yields the protein CASSLGEGETQYF.

This chain uses TRBV11-2 with TRBJ2-1, with TRBD2 identical over 14 bases. Germline CDR1 reads SGHAT; CDR2 reads FQNNGV. The CDR3 loop spans 15 amino acids. V gave up 5 bases and J gave up 12 bases; unmatched junction bases: 9. The CDR3 DNA reads as TGTGCCAGCAGCACACCGACTAGCGGGGGGGACCCGCAGTTCTTC. It encodes CASSTPTSGGDPQFF.